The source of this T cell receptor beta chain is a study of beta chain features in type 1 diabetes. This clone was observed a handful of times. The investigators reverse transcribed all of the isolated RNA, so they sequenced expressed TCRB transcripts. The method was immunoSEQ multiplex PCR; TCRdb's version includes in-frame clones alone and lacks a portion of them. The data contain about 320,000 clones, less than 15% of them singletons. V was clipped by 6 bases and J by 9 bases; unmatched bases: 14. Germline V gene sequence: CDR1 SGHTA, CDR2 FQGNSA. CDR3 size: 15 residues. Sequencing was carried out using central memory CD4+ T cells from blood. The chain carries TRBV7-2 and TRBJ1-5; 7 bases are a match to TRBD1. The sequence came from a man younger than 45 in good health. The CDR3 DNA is TGTGCCAGCAGTCCAACACGGGACAGCGGGTCGCCCCAGCATTTT. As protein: CASSPTRDSGSPQHF.